Each of the 15 T cell receptor beta chains below was sequenced from the same sample in a study of shared T cell receptors in the human thymus. Only in-frame clones appear in the TCRdb table, and some are missing; sequencing was by immunoSEQ multiplex PCR. Of 450,000 to 650,000 clones in the sample, 78% were seen once. In addition, the sample was reused for a study of human thymus T cells.

The material sequenced was thymocytes. These receptors were taken from a boy in the first two years of life with a congenital heart defect.

This rearrangement joins TRBV12-2 to TRBJ2-5; the table's TRBD2 call for D was not verified on the DNA. TRBV12-2 is described as a pseudogene. The CDR3 extends over 15 amino acids. CDR3 region: CASRLPTSGSQTQYF. CDR3 in DNA: TGTGCAAGTCGCCTACCTACTAGCGGGAGTCAGACCCAGTACTTC.

This clone occurred once. V usage is TRBV15 and J usage is TRBJ2-7; the D gene is possibly TRBD1 (6 bases). V shed 0 bases and J shed 3 bases, with 12 bases lying between them. Germline V gene lookup returns CDR1 LNHNV and CDR2 YYDKDF (reference sequence). The CDR3 runs to 15 residues. The CDR3, as DNA: TGTGCCACCAGCAGAGACCTGGGGGCAGGCTACGAGCAGTACTTC. Protein product: CATSRDLGAGYEQYF.

This clone was seen a few times. This rearrangement joins TRBV7-7 to TRBJ2-2; D is possibly TRBD2 (6 bases). The CDR3 covers 15 residues. Germline V lookup: CDR1 SSHAT, CDR2 FNYEAQ (reference sequence). V shed 5 bases and J shed 2 bases, with 12 bases lying between them. The CDR3 nucleotides read TGTGCCAGCAGCCCGGGACTCCAAAACACCGGGGAGCTGTTTTTT. Its translation is CASSPGLQNTGELFF. The variable domain in full, with the rest retrieved from reference TRBV7-7 and TRBJ2-2, is GAGVSQSPRYKVTKRGQDVTLRCDPISSHATLYWYQQALGQGPEFLTYFNYEAQPDKSGLPSDRFSAERPEGSISTLTIQRTEQRDSAMYRCASSPGLQNTGELFFGEGSRLTVL.

The gene calls are TRBV5-1 and TRBJ2-1; 14 bases are shared with TRBD2. In germline, CDR1 is SGHRS, CDR2 YFSETQ. CDR3 length: 19 amino acids. The junction had 18 bases not matched to a gene; V was cut back by 4 bases and J by 9 bases. This CDR3 is CASSRTGTSGSGGVGEQFF. Written as DNA, the CDR3 is TGCGCCAGCAGCCGCACCGGGACTAGCGGGAGCGGTGGAGTCGGTGAGCAGTTCTTC.

This clone came up once. The chain recombines TRBV10-3 with TRBJ2-7; a possible D gene is TRBD2 (6 bases). V gave up 2 bases and J gave up 1 base, with 12 bases separating them. This CDR3 is 15 amino acids long. Germline CDR1 is ENHRY and CDR2 is SYGVKD. The CDR3 region is CAISERVAGSYEQYF. CDR3 coding DNA: TGTGCCATCAGTGAGCGGGTCGCGGGGTCCTACGAGCAGTACTTC.

This chain links TRBV30 with TRBJ2-7; no definite D call. The CDR3 extends over 12 amino acids. Trimming shortened V by 5 bases and J by 0 bases, and 8 bases separated the two germline ends. The germline CDR1 and CDR2 sequences are GTSNPN and SVGIG (reference sequence). The CDR3 nucleotides read TGTGCCTGGGGCTACAGCTCCTACGAGCAGTACTTC. Protein sequence: CAWGYSSYEQYF. Full variable domain (outside the CDR3, taken from reference TRBV30 and TRBJ2-7): SQTIHQWPATLVQPVGSPLSLECTVEGTSNPNLYWYRQAAGRGLQLLFYSVGIGQISSEVPQNLSASRPQDRQFILSSKKLLLSDSGFYLCAWGYSSYEQYFGPGTRLTVT.

The table lists this clone with a count of one. This CDR3 is CASSPASFRAGGYEQFF. In nucleotides, the CDR3 is TGTGCCAGCAGCCCTGCCAGCTTCAGAGCGGGAGGGTATGAGCAGTTCTTC. The genes are TRBV9 and TRBJ2-1; 10 bases align to TRBD2. CDR1 and CDR2 from the germline V gene are SGDLS and YYNGEE. V lost 4 bases, J lost 8 bases, and 15 bases stayed unmatched. This CDR3 comprises 17 residues.

In regard to this clone: This CDR3 is also generated by other DNA sequences in the sample. V usage is TRBV5-1 and J usage is TRBJ2-7; 10 nucleotides agree with TRBD1. Unmatched junction bases numbered 2, after V lost 0 bases and J lost 2 bases. Germline V gene lookup returns CDR1 SGHRS and CDR2 YFSETQ. The CDR3 contains 15 residues. CDR3 nucleotides: TGCGCCAGCAGCTTGGCGGGACAGGGGACCTACGAGCAGTACTTC. It codes for CASSLAGQGTYEQYF.

The V gene is TRBV7-8, the J gene TRBJ2-1, with 9 bases matching TRBD1. V gave up 1 base and J gave up 12 bases; unmatched junction bases: 19. The CDR3 runs 18 residues. Germline V lookup: CDR1 SGHVS, CDR2 FQNEAQ. The CDR3 reads CASSLDRQGVSLKQGQFF. For the CDR3, the DNA is TGTGCCAGCAGCTTAGATCGACAGGGGGTCTCACTTAAACAAGGGCAGTTCTTC.

This clone was counted once. The chain employs TRBV5-6 and TRBJ2-1; TRBD2 is a possible D gene (5 bases). V gave up 4 bases and J gave up 9 bases, with 23 bases separating them. The CDR3 contains 16 residues. Germline CDR1 SGHDT, CDR2 YYEEEE. The CDR3 sequence: CASSLFRRAALREQFF. CDR3 DNA: TGTGCCAGCAGCCTATTTCGGCGGGCCGCCCTTCGTGAGCAGTTCTTC.

The rearrangement links TRBV7-2 to TRBJ2-3; 8 bases map to TRBD1. Germline loops: CDR1 SGHTA, CDR2 FQGNSA. V lost 3 bases and J lost 3; bases outside the gene matches: 5. This CDR3 has 15 residues. In DNA, the CDR3 is TGTGCCAGCAGCTTCCCAGGGGGCAATACAGATACGCAGTATTTT. This sequence encodes CASSFPGGNTDTQYF. Complete variable domain (other parts from reference TRBV7-2 and TRBJ2-3): GAGVSQSPSNKVTEKGKDVELRCDPISGHTALYWYRQSLGQGLEFLIYFQGNSAPDKSGLPSDRFSAERTGGSVSTLTIQRTQQEDSAVYLCASSFPGGNTDTQYFGPGTRLTVL.

The J gene is TRBJ2-7, the V gene TRBV4-2; 10 nucleotides align to TRBD2. The CDR3 covers 17 residues. Germline assignment: CDR1 LGHNA and CDR2 YNFKEQ. The trim removed 2 bases at V and 6 bases at J, leaving 13 bases unmatched. The CDR3 loop reads CASSQILGLAGALEQYF. The CDR3, as DNA: TGTGCCAGCAGCCAAATTTTGGGTCTAGCGGGAGCTCTCGAGCAGTACTTC.

The chain is built from TRBV6-1 and TRBJ1-5; D might be TRBD1 (6 bases). This CDR3 contains 15 residues. Per the germline V gene, CDR1 is MNHNS and CDR2 is SASEGT. V lost 10 bases and J 0 bases, leaving 16 bases between the germline ends. In nucleotides, the CDR3 is TGTGCCACCGTGACAGGTCAGGATAGCAATCAGCCCCAGCATTTT. Its protein product is CATVTGQDSNQPQHF.

The chain couples TRBV7-9 to TRBJ1-2, with 8 bases lining up with TRBD1. This CDR3 spans 15 amino acids. V lost 7 bases, J lost 3 bases, and 10 bases stayed unmatched. The germline V gene has CDR1 SEHNR and CDR2 FQNEAQ (reference sequence). CDR3 sequence: CASTLGQGVDYGYTF. The CDR3 nucleotides are TGTGCCAGCACCCTCGGACAGGGTGTGGACTATGGCTACACCTTC.

The chain has TRBV2 and TRBJ2-5; tentative D call: TRBD2 (6 bases). The CDR3 loop spans 16 amino acids. Germline lookup yields CDR1 SNHLY and CDR2 FYNNEI. V lost 4 bases to trimming and J lost 5 bases, with 20 bases between them. CDR3 amino acids: CASSGEKAGKKETQYF. The DNA of the CDR3 is TGTGCCAGCAGTGGAGAGAAGGCGGGAAAAAAGGAGACCCAGTACTTC.